These 23 T cell receptor beta chains were sequenced from one sample in a study of shared clonotypes between healthy human individuals. Clones were sequenced by immunoSEQ multiplex PCR, and TCRdb holds only the in-frame ones, with some missing. The repertoire holds a few million clones, with more than 85% as singletons. Sample: naive CD4+ T cells from PBMCs. Subset denoted: CD45RA+ positively selected. These receptors were collected from a man aged 18 to 35 in good health. Some clones in this sample may be carry-over from other donors' samples.

The gene calls are TRBV11-3 and TRBJ2-6; TRBD1 is a possible D gene (6 bases). The length of the CDR3 is 18 residues. Germline V lookup: CDR1 SGHNT, CDR2 YENEEA. With 1 base removed from V and 2 bases from J, the gap between germline ends came to 15 bases. In DNA, the CDR3 is TGTGCCAGCAGCTTAGGCACAGGGTATTTGACTGGGGCCAACGTCCTGACTTTC. This gives the protein CASSLGTGYLTGANVLTF. The variable domain in full, completed from reference TRBV11-3 and TRBJ2-6, reads EAGVVQSPRYKIIEKKQPVAFWCNPISGHNTLYWYLQNLGQGPELLIRYENEEAVDDSQLPKDRFSAERLKGVDSTLKIQPAELGDSAVYLCASSLGTGYLTGANVLTFGAGSRLTVL.

This chain uses TRBV5-4 with TRBJ2-3, with 7 bases lining up with TRBD1. The length of the CDR3 is 15 residues. Losses at the gene ends were 2 bases for V and 2 bases for J; bases not matched to a gene: 5. In germline, CDR1 is SGHNT, CDR2 YYREEE (reference sequence). CDR3 sequence (DNA): TGTGCCAGCAGCTTCCGGGACAGCTTCACAGATACGCAGTATTTT. Encoded protein: CASSFRDSFTDTQYF.

The rearrangement uses TRBV6-6 and TRBJ2-7; D not resolved. The V end was cut by 7 bases, the J end by 2 bases, with 9 bases between. The germline V gene has CDR1 MNHNY and CDR2 SVGAGI (reference sequence). The CDR3 consists of 12 residues. The CDR3 here is CASKDQTYEQYF. In DNA, the CDR3 is TGTGCCAGCAAAGACCAGACCTACGAGCAGTACTTC.

This clone was found a few times. Here the CDR3 reads CAWQGARNTEAFF. Written as DNA, the CDR3 is TGTGCCTGGCAGGGGGCGAGGAACACTGAAGCTTTCTTT. V and J are TRBV30 and TRBJ1-1; 8 bases match TRBD1. The CDR3 runs 13 residues. CDR1 GTSNPN and CDR2 SVGIG come from the germline V gene (reference sequence). V lost 5 bases and J lost 1; bases outside the gene matches: 3.

The chain is built from TRBV4-3 and TRBJ2-7; 8 bases align to TRBD2. The CDR3 runs to 14 residues. Germline CDR1 is LGHNA and CDR2 is YSLEER. With V trimmed by 4 bases and J by 6 bases, 8 bases remained unmatched. CDR3 residues: CASSLSSGISEQYF. The CDR3 nucleotides are TGCGCCAGCAGCCTAAGTAGCGGGATTAGCGAGCAGTACTTC.

V gene TRBV9 combines with J gene TRBJ1-2; 9 nucleotides match TRBD1. After removal of 0 bases from V and 5 bases from J, the junction contained 5 bases not matched to a gene. This CDR3 has 15 residues. Germline V gene sequence: CDR1 SGDLS, CDR2 YYNGEE. The CDR3, as DNA: TGTGCCAGCAGCGTAGGGGACAGGGTGGTTTATGGCTACACCTTC. Protein: CASSVGDRVVYGYTF.

This clone was counted a single time. This chain links TRBV6-5 with TRBJ2-7; D uncertain. CDR3 length: 14 residues. Per germline, CDR1 MNHEY and CDR2 SVGAGI. Trimming pared 0 bases from V and 2 bases from J, leaving 8 bases between. Here the CDR3 reads CASSYSRRTYEQYF. The CDR3, as DNA: TGTGCCAGCAGTTACTCTCGCAGGACCTACGAGCAGTACTTC.

This chain connects TRBV5-4 to TRBJ1-1, with D possibly being TRBD1 (6 bases). Germline CDR1 is SGHNT and CDR2 is YYREEE (reference sequence). The CDR3 extends over 15 amino acids. V lost 6 bases and J 6 bases, leaving 21 bases between the germline ends. The CDR3 is CASNVGAKGASEAFF. CDR3 nucleotides: TGTGCCAGCAACGTGGGGGCCAAAGGGGCCTCTGAAGCTTTCTTT.

The CDR3 region is CASSLPGGNQPQHF. For the CDR3, the DNA is TGTGCCAGCAGCCTCCCGGGTGGCAATCAGCCCCAGCATTTT. The rearrangement joins TRBV7-8 to TRBJ1-5; D remains unclear. The CDR3 loop spans 14 amino acids. Germline CDR1 SGHVS, CDR2 FQNEAQ. Deletions cut 5 bases from V and 2 bases from J, with 10 bases between.

This chain's CDR3 is CASSVRGAGTSNNEQFF. The DNA of the CDR3 is TGTGCCAGCAGCGTACGGGGGGCCGGGACTTCGAACAATGAGCAGTTCTTC. The J gene is TRBJ2-1, the V gene TRBV9; maybe TRBD2 (7 bases). The V gene's germline CDR1 is SGDLS and CDR2 YYNGEE. Between the trimmed V and J ends, which lost 1 base and 5 bases, there was a span of 19 bases. The CDR3 runs 17 residues.

Points on this clone: Different DNA sequences within this sample yield the same CDR3. The chain links TRBV7-9 to TRBJ2-2; D is unclear. The CDR3 loop spans 11 amino acids. The germline V gene encodes CDR1 SEHNR and CDR2 FQNEAQ (reference sequence). Trimming removed 2 bases at V and 6 bases at J, with 1 base between. The CDR3 DNA reads as TGTGCCAGCAGCTTATCCGGGGAGCTGTTTTTT. Its translation: CASSLSGELFF.

The chain carries TRBV9 and TRBJ2-5, with 11 nucleotides matching TRBD1. The V gene's germline CDR1 is SGDLS and CDR2 YYNGEE. CDR3 size: 15 residues. Trimming at V came to 0 bases and at J to 6 bases, leaving 4 bases not matched to a gene. The CDR3 DNA follows: TGTGCCAGCAGCGTAGGAGGACAGGGGGCGAAGACCCAGTACTTC. Its translation: CASSVGGQGAKTQYF.

The chain has TRBV25-1 and TRBJ1-4; D call uncertain. Germline CDR1 MGHDK, CDR2 SYGVNS. CDR3 length: 15 amino acids. V lost 6 bases to trimming and J lost 8 bases, with 19 bases between them. For the CDR3, the DNA is TGTGCCAGCAGCCCCCAGGTGGGGAAAAAAGAAAAACTGTTTTTT. It specifies CASSPQVGKKEKLFF.

As for this clone: This CDR3 is also generated by other DNA sequences in the sample. The chain recombines TRBV30 with TRBJ1-5; possibly TRBD1 for D (5 bases). This CDR3 spans 13 amino acids. The ends were cut back, 0 bases at V and 7 bases at J, with 10 bases in the middle. CDR1 GTSNPN and CDR2 SVGIG come from the germline V gene (reference sequence). The chain's CDR3 is CAWSVEGRQPQHF. As DNA, the CDR3 is TGTGCCTGGAGTGTGGAGGGGAGACAGCCCCAGCATTTT.

V gene TRBV28 combines with J gene TRBJ1-2, with a weak D call TRBD1 (6 bases). The germline V gene encodes CDR1 MDHEN and CDR2 SYDVKM. V dropped 9 bases and J dropped 7 bases, with 15 bases sitting between them. The CDR3 loop spans 12 amino acids. In DNA, the CDR3 is TGTGCCAGTAAGACAGGCCCCGTTGGCTACACCTTC. Translated, it gives CASKTGPVGYTF.

V gene TRBV28 combines with J gene TRBJ2-3, with 8 positions matching TRBD2. V lost 6 bases and J lost 0; bases outside the gene matches: 14. The V gene's germline CDR1 is MDHEN and CDR2 SYDVKM. The CDR3 has 18 amino acids. The DNA for the CDR3 is TGTGCCAGCAGAGACACTAGCGGCAAAGCACATAGCACAGATACGCAGTATTTT. It translates to CASRDTSGKAHSTDTQYF.

This clone has only one observation. This chain joins TRBV5-6 and TRBJ2-2, with a tentative D call TRBD2 (5 bases). CDR3 length: 14 residues. Germline CDR1 reads SGHDT; CDR2 reads YYEEEE. Trimming took off 0 bases at V and 7 bases at J, with 10 bases between the two ends. The DNA of the CDR3 is TGTGCCAGCAGCTTGGTGGGAGCAGGCGGGGAGCTGTTTTTT. Translated: CASSLVGAGGELFF. Full variable domain (remainder filled in from reference TRBV5-6 and TRBJ2-2): DAGVTQSPTHLIKTRGQQVTLRCSPKSGHDTVSWYQQALGQGPQFIFQYYEEEERQRGNFPDRFSGHQFPNYSSELNVNALLLGDSALYLCASSLVGAGGELFFGEGSRLTVL.

The chain couples TRBV19 to TRBJ2-1; 10 nucleotides align to TRBD1. The CDR3 has 15 amino acids. V was clipped by 4 bases and J by 7 bases; unmatched bases: 7. The germline V gene encodes CDR1 LNHDA and CDR2 SQIVND (reference sequence). CDR3: CASSRDRGRANEQFF. The CDR3 DNA reads TGTGCCAGTAGTAGAGACAGGGGGCGCGCTAATGAGCAGTTCTTC.

In this sample, this clone turned up a few times. The rearrangement links TRBV10-3 to TRBJ1-1, with D possibly matching TRBD1 (5 bases). V lost 4 bases to trimming and J lost 2 bases, with 8 bases between them. Germline CDR1 ENHRY, CDR2 SYGVKD. This CDR3 spans 13 amino acids. CDR3 sequence reads: CAISVGPNTEAFF. The CDR3 DNA reads TGTGCCATCAGTGTGGGACCTAACACTGAAGCTTTCTTT.

The CDR3 reads CASRRQGRDNEQFF. The CDR3 DNA follows: TGCGCCAGCAGACGACAGGGGCGAGACAATGAGCAGTTCTTC. This chain links TRBV5-1 with TRBJ2-1; 8 nucleotides line up with TRBD1. The V segment lost 5 bases and the J segment 5 bases; nucleotides outside the gene matches: 6. Germline CDR1 and CDR2: SGHRS and YFSETQ. This CDR3 has 14 amino acids.

The chain joins TRBV5-1 to TRBJ2-5; no reliable D call. CDR1 and CDR2 from the germline V gene are SGHRS and YFSETQ. The CDR3 covers 14 residues. V was shortened by 0 bases and J by 2 bases, with 8 bases between the two germline ends. The CDR3 loop reads CASSLGAFQETQYF. CDR3 DNA sequence: TGCGCCAGCAGCTTGGGGGCCTTTCAAGAGACCCAGTACTTC.

J is TRBJ1-5 and V is TRBV30; D is undetermined. Germline CDR1 and CDR2: GTSNPN and SVGIG (reference sequence). The V gene lost 1 base and the J gene lost 13 bases, with 11 bases spanning the gap. The CDR3 is 11 residues long. This CDR3 is CAWSAGSRQHF. The DNA for the CDR3 is TGTGCCTGGAGTGCCGGCTCCCGGCAGCATTTT.

The gene calls are TRBV10-3 and TRBJ2-3; perhaps TRBD2 as D (6 bases). The CDR3 has 14 residues. With 7 bases removed from V and 0 bases from J, the gap between germline ends came to 11 bases. Germline loops: CDR1 ENHRY, CDR2 SYGVKD. This CDR3 reads CAITSGLSTDTQYF. The CDR3 coding sequence is TGTGCCATCACGAGCGGGCTTAGCACAGATACGCAGTATTTT.